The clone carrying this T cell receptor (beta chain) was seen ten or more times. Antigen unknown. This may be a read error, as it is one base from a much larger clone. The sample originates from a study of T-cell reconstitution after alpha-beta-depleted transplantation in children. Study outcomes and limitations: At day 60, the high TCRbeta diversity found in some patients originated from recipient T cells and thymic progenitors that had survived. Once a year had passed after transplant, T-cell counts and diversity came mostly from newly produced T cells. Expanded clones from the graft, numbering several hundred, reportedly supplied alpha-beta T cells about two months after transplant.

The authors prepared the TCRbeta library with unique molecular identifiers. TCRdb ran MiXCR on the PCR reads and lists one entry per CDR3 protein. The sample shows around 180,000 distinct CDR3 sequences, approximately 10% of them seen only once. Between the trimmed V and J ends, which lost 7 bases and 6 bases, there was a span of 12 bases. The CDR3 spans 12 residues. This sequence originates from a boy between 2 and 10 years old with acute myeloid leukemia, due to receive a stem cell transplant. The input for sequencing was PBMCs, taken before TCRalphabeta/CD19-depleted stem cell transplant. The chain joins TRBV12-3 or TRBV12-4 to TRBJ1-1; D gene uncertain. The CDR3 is CASTPYPSEAFF. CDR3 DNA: TGTGCCAGCACCCCCTATCCCTCTGAAGCTTTCTTT.